This TCR beta chain was obtained from a study of T cell repertoires in cytomegalovirus infection. Study-level background: Both a matching HLA type and CMV infection were indicated by public TCR beta signatures.

Details on this clonotype: Its antigen remains unknown.

Regarding the study as a whole: Frequencies of public TCR beta families were cumulated, and this identified carriers of CMV plus the relevant HLA. The ex vivo response showed dominance by HLA-C-restricted CMV-specific TCR beta clonotypes.

Trimming took off 4 bases at V and 2 bases at J, with 9 bases between the two ends. This CDR3 region has 14 residues. The germline gives CDR1 SGHRS, CDR2 YFSETQ. TCRdb reprocessed the reads with MiXCR, giving one entry per CDR3 protein. Of around 47,000 distinct CDR3 sequences in the sample, around 19% were seen once. This specimen was CD8+ T cells from cultured PBMCs, taken from culture after CMV antigen stimulation. This receptor was taken from a human donor in good health (CMV status not recorded). Some clones in this sample may be carry-over from other donors' samples. The chain joins TRBV5-1 to TRBJ2-2; the D call may be TRBD1 or TRBD2 (5 bases each). CDR3 nucleotide sequence: TGCGCCAGCAGCCGGGACGGCAACACCGGGGAGCTGTTTTTT. This codes for CASSRDGNTGELFF.